This T cell receptor beta chain is drawn from a study of blood T cells in healthy people across ages (dated by TCRdb to the mid-2010s). Study-wide context: In model experiments, template switching captured roughly one uniquely barcoded TCR beta cDNA molecule for every two T cells. Using deep sequencing normalized with unique cDNA molecular identifiers, the study measured how TCR beta repertoire diversity changes with age. Donors were grouped into four age groups: young (average roughly 16 years), middle-aged (around 39), aged (about 60) and long-lived (just over 80). To avoid experimental bias, donors of different ages were randomly spread across the sequencing lanes. The study analyzed two additional independent replicas of 1 million unique cDNA reads from the same blood draw for two donors, one aged 18 to 29 and one aged 80 or older. General study outcomes and caveats: As age increased, observed TCR beta diversity per million T cells dropped in a roughly linear way, and a significant reduction was already evident by age about 40. Conclusive comparison of naive and antigen-experienced compartments was prevented by the profiling of bulk unsorted PBMCs. Estimates of total diversity based on one million sequenced T cells were considered lower bounds and underestimates. Because donor CMV infection status was unknown, age-related changes in expanded clonotypes were potentially confounded. The long-lived group showed more naive CD4+ T cells, fewer expanded clones and increased TCR diversity than the aged group, suggesting age selection. There was a strong correlation between observed TCR beta diversity and the percentage of naive T cells measured by flow cytometry.

The CDR3 runs 14 amino acids, cysteine and phenylalanine included. Of the read, only the CDR3 DNA is kept; its 42 bases are in frame from base 1. Taken from the germline V gene, the CDR1 and CDR2 loops are ENHRY and SYGVKD. Of note for this clonotype: What this receptor recognizes is not known. Base quality data are lacking; no much larger clone is found one base away.

Donors were about 36 systemically healthy Caucasian individuals from Russia aged about 6 to 100 years. Around 9.7 milliliters of peripheral blood were collected from each donor into EDTA-treated Vacutainer tubes. PBMCs were isolated by Ficoll-Paque density-gradient centrifugation, with at least 6.5 million obtained per sample. Total RNA was extracted from PBMCs with Trizol reagent, with at least 5.5 micrograms obtained per sample. For every donor, an aliquot of PBMCs went through flow cytometry to measure the percentages of naive CD45RAhigh/CD27high T cells. Receptor amplification or capture employed 5' RACE. Sequenced on an Illumina HiSeq 2500. A second PCR of about 7 to 12 cycles was run with a J-beta primer mix and a sample-barcoded 5' primer. Each TCR beta cDNA molecule received a unique molecular identifier from a template-switch 5' adaptor carrying 12 random nucleotides. Each sample yielded at least 2.5 million CDR3-containing paired-end reads. First-strand cDNA synthesis was performed from all RNA using the Mint cDNA synthesis kit, with priming by a TRBC-specific oligonucleotide. All cDNA was treated with uracil-DNA glycosylase and then went through a first 18-cycle PCR with the universal primers M1SS and BC2_uni_R. The authors' analysis ran thus. Normalization of each sample was performed by random selection of 1 million high-quality reads, each carrying a distinct molecular identifier. Instead of being binned into consensus sequences, reads that shared molecular identifiers were thrown out. MiTCR, run with a Q25 quality threshold and the strictest error-elimination algorithm, handled CDR3 identification, clonotype clustering and error correction. A nonparametric unseen species model using Euler transformation provided a lower-bound estimate of total TCR beta diversity. The public reads were run again by TCRdb, first through fastp at Q25 and then through MiXCR, and only productive beta chains were kept. Each CDR3 protein gets just one entry, which takes the most common genes and DNA from the rows behind it. TCRdb's processing, not the study's, gives the V and J calls here. Here the sample has 1.2 million to 1.5 million distinct CDR3 sequences; roughly 40% occur a single time. Jointly, the top ten make up 7.9% of the sample.

The source of this sequence is a woman between 18 and 29 years old in good health. The source material was blood. This chain is built from TRBV10-3 and TRBJ2-4; no confident D gene assignment can be made. The J call may be wrong; the DNA end is better matched by TRBJ2-7. The DNA reads TGTGCCATCAGGGGCAAACTATACTCCTACGAGCAGTACTTC. Its coded protein is CAIRGKLYSYEQYF.